This TCR beta chain was identified during a study of blood T cell repertoires in COVID-19. Looking at the study overall: Italy, Spain and the United States were the sources of the convalescent and acute COVID-19 samples.

Authors' processing steps: Counts of nucleated cells, estimated from reference gene primer amplification, were obtained. Measured with immunoSEQ multiplex PCR; TCRdb has only the in-frame clones, and not every one. V and J calls and clone size are as listed in that table; D and trimming were resolved from the DNA. The table shows about 200,000 clones, with 87% occurring only once. This clone showed up just a few times. With V trimmed by 9 bases and J by 8 bases, 7 bases remained unmatched. Per germline, CDR1 SNHLY and CDR2 FYNNEI. CDR3 size: 12 residues. V usage is TRBV2 and J usage is TRBJ1-1; 9 bases line up with TRBD1. The sequencing sample was made of peripheral blood. The clonotype comes from a man aged 55 to 70 with active or convalescent COVID-19. DNA of the CDR3: TGTGCCAGGATGGGACAGGGCATCGAAGCTTTCTTT. It codes for CARMGQGIEAFF. Based on the CDR3 plus reference TRBV2 and TRBJ1-1, the full variable domain is EPEVTQTPSHQVTQMGQEVILRCVPISNHLYFYWYRQILGQKVEFLVSFYNNEISEKSEIFDDQFSVERPDGSNFTLKIRSTKLEDSAMYFCARMGQGIEAFFGQGTRLTVV.